Listed here are 15 T cell receptor beta chains from one sample, sequenced in a study of siplizumab effects on memory and regulatory T cells. The protocol was immunoSEQ multiplex PCR, while the TCRdb copy is restricted to in-frame clones and leaves out a portion. Of around 78,000 clones in the sample, about 90% are singletons; the top ten hold more than 25%. Sequenced material: CD8+ T cells sorted from blood. The receptors originated from a human donor in good health.

V gene TRBV5-6 combines with J gene TRBJ2-7; the D is unclear. CDR3 size: 12 residues. Trimming took off 4 bases at V and 11 bases at J, with 16 bases between the two ends. Germline-derived CDR1 and CDR2 are SGHDT and YYEEEE. Written as DNA, the CDR3 is TGTGCCAGCAGCGGAATATCTTACATCGAGTACTTC. Its protein product is CASSGISYIEYF.

This chain links TRBV5-1 with TRBJ1-6, with 8 bases lining up with TRBD1. This CDR3 has 14 amino acids. CDR1 is SGHRS, CDR2 YFSETQ, per germline. Trimming cost V 0 bases and J 8 bases; bases outside gene matches: 1. The CDR3 is CASSLEQGDSPLHF. CDR3 in DNA: TGCGCCAGCAGCTTGGAACAGGGGGATTCACCCCTCCACTTT.

Here the CDR3 DNA reads TGCAGCGTTGGGCAGGGGGCGCGTATCTATGGCTACACCTTC. Its translation: CSVGQGARIYGYTF. The chain carries TRBV29-1 and TRBJ1-2, with 8 bases aligning to TRBD1. CDR1 is SQVTM and CDR2 is ANQGSEA in the germline V gene. V gave up 4 bases and J gave up 4 bases; unmatched junction bases: 8. The CDR3 is 14 amino acids.

The chain is built from TRBV7-9 and TRBJ2-5; D remains ambiguous. CDR1 and CDR2 from the germline V gene are SEHNR and FQNEAQ (reference sequence). The CDR3 runs 14 residues. V was cut by 1 base and J by 4 bases, with 10 bases left in between. The CDR3 protein is CASSLVAALETQYF. The CDR3 DNA is TGTGCCAGCAGCTTAGTTGCAGCTCTAGAGACCCAGTACTTC.

V is TRBV29-1 and J is TRBJ2-7, with a tentative D call TRBD2 (7 bases). Trimming removed 7 bases from V and 2 bases from J, with 12 bases in between. CDR3 size: 12 residues. From germline, CDR1 is SQVTM and CDR2 ANQGSEA. CDR3 sequence (DNA): TGCAGCGGCGGGGGCAGTCCCTACGAGCAGTACTTC. This gives the protein CSGGGSPYEQYF.

In its sample, this clone was seen once. The rearrangement uses TRBV14 and TRBJ2-2, with D maybe TRBD1 (6 bases). The CDR3 has 15 residues. V was trimmed by 5 bases and J by 7 bases, leaving 17 bases between them. Germline lookup yields CDR1 SGHDN and CDR2 FVKESK. The CDR3 region has the DNA TGTGCCAGCAGCGTCCGACAGGCCCAGCTCGGGGAGCTGTTTTTT. As protein: CASSVRQAQLGELFF.

A few counts support this clone. The chain has TRBV4-1 and TRBJ1-5, with D possibly TRBD1 on 5 matching bases. CDR1 is MGHRA and CDR2 is YSYEKL in the germline V gene. V lost 1 base and J 5 bases, leaving 9 bases between the germline ends. This CDR3 is 14 amino acids long. The CDR3: CASSQGGDYQPQHF. DNA for the CDR3: TGCGCCAGCAGCCAAGGGGGCGATTATCAGCCCCAGCATTTT.

The V and J genes are TRBV7-3 and TRBJ1-1; TRBD1 is a possible D gene (5 bases). Trimming took off 3 bases at V and 4 bases at J, with 9 bases between the two ends. The CDR3 is 13 amino acids. The germline V gene has CDR1 SGHTA and CDR2 FQGTGA. This CDR3 reads CASSFGRGTEAFF. CDR3 DNA: TGTGCCAGCAGCTTCGGGAGGGGCACTGAAGCTTTCTTT.

The chain couples TRBV4-1 to TRBJ1-2, with D maybe TRBD1 (6 bases). Germline V gene sequence: CDR1 MGHRA, CDR2 YSYEKL. Trimming removed 1 base at V and 6 bases at J, with 15 bases between. The CDR3 is 15 residues long. The CDR3, as DNA: TGCGCCAGCAGCCAAGGGCTCTCCTCAGGGGATGGCTACACCTTC. As protein: CASSQGLSSGDGYTF.

The chain carries TRBV27 and TRBJ1-1; 7 nucleotides align to TRBD1. With 6 bases clipped from V and 1 base from J, the junction kept 5 bases outside the gene matches. This CDR3 contains 14 residues. Germline values: CDR1 MNHEY, CDR2 SMNVEV (reference sequence). CDR3 region: CASRETGQNTEAFF. CDR3 DNA: TGTGCCAGCAGAGAGACAGGGCAGAACACTGAAGCTTTCTTT.

The chain uses TRBV6-1 and TRBJ1-2; unclear D gene. Germline CDR1 MNHNS, CDR2 SASEGT. This CDR3 has 15 amino acids. Trimming pared 2 bases from V and 0 bases from J, leaving 10 bases between. CDR3 DNA: TGTGCCAGCAGTGAATTCGGATTAACTAACTATGGCTACACCTTC. This gives the protein CASSEFGLTNYGYTF.

This rearrangement joins TRBV13 to TRBJ1-1; D perhaps matches TRBD1 (5 bases). Germline V CDR1 and CDR2: PRHDT, FYEKMQ (reference sequence). The CDR3 is 14 residues long. Trimming pared 5 bases from V and 0 bases from J, leaving 10 bases between. The CDR3 reads CASSADNLNTEAFF. The CDR3 DNA reads as TGTGCCAGCAGCGCGGACAATTTGAACACTGAAGCTTTCTTT.

By its share, this clone is medium-sized. This chain connects TRBV30 to TRBJ1-1; 8 bases are shared with TRBD1. The CDR3 length is 14 residues. J was trimmed by 10 bases and V by 2 bases; bases with no gene match: 12. The V gene's germline CDR1 is GTSNPN and CDR2 SVGIG (reference sequence). CDR3 sequence (DNA): TGTGCCTGGAGTAGGACAGGGAGGTTGGTGGGAGCTTTCTTT. Its translation: CAWSRTGRLVGAFF.

The rearrangement links TRBV27 to TRBJ1-5; 8 bases line up with TRBD1. V dropped 4 bases and J dropped 2; count of bases not matched to a gene: 4. The CDR3 extends over 15 amino acids. CDR1 MNHEY and CDR2 SMNVEV come from the germline V gene (reference sequence). The CDR3 is CASSWATGGNQPQHF. In nucleotides, the CDR3 is TGTGCCAGCAGTTGGGCGACAGGGGGCAATCAGCCCCAGCATTTT.

This chain uses TRBV2 with TRBJ1-2, with TRBD1 as a possible D gene (6 bases). Germline V lookup: CDR1 SNHLY, CDR2 FYNNEI. Trimming took off 1 base at V and 4 bases at J, with 16 bases between the two ends. The CDR3 is 16 residues long. CDR3 residues: CASSEGYTGTLYGYTF. For the CDR3, the DNA is TGTGCCAGCAGTGAAGGGTACACCGGGACACTCTATGGCTACACCTTC.